Below, 28 T cell receptor beta chains from the same sample are listed, as sequenced in a study of T cell responses to AZD1222 COVID-19 vaccine. The data were produced by immunoSEQ multiplex PCR, yet TCRdb's version contains in-frame clones alone and is incomplete. The sample holds 110,000 to 150,000 clones, 80% to 90% seen once. Sequences were derived from peripheral blood, sampled on day 0 of AZD1222 vaccination. Receptors were obtained from an adult in good health.

The V and J genes are TRBV5-1 and TRBJ2-1; 13 positions agree with TRBD2. Germline CDR1 SGHRS, CDR2 YFSETQ. Trimming took 2 bases from V and 4 from J; bases not matched to a gene: 6. The CDR3 is made up of 17 amino acids. In DNA, the CDR3 is TGCGCCAGCAGCTTTAACGGACTAGCGGGGGTTTACAATGAGCAGTTCTTC. Its translation is CASSFNGLAGVYNEQFF. The entire variable domain, with the rest obtained from reference TRBV5-1 and TRBJ2-1, is as follows: KAGVTQTPRYLIKTRGQQVTLSCSPISGHRSVSWYQQTPGQGLQFLFEYFSETQRNKGNFPGRFSGRQFSNSRSEMNVSTLELGDSALYLCASSFNGLAGVYNEQFFGPGTRLTVL.

In the case of this clone: Different DNA sequences within this sample yield the same CDR3. V usage is TRBV7-9 and J usage is TRBJ2-5; D ambiguous. Germline V CDR1 and CDR2: SEHNR, FQNEAQ (reference sequence). The CDR3 sequence is 13 residues long. Trimming pared 0 bases from V and 7 bases from J, leaving 9 bases between. CDR3 bases: TGTGCCAGCAGCTTAGCAGGGCTGGGGACCCAGTACTTC. This translates into CASSLAGLGTQYF. The full variable domain, its missing parts supplied by reference TRBV7-9 and TRBJ2-5, is DTGVSQNPRHKITKRGQNVTFRCDPISEHNRLYWYRQTLGQGPEFLTYFQNEAQLEKSRLLSDRFSAERPKGSFSTLEIQRTEQGDSAMYLCASSLAGLGTQYFGPGTRLLVL.

This chain uses TRBV25-1 with TRBJ1-1; no clear D gene. There are 15 residues in the CDR3. Germline lookup yields CDR1 MGHDK and CDR2 SYGVNS. V was clipped by 6 bases and J by 1 base, with 15 bases between them. The CDR3 DNA reads TGTGCCAGCAGAAGCGGAGTGGGCCCGAACACTGAAGCTTTCTTT. It specifies CASRSGVGPNTEAFF.

This clone showed up just once. This sequence joins TRBV5-1 and TRBJ1-4; D is uncertain. Trimming removed 5 bases from V and 5 bases from J, with 10 bases in between. The CDR3 extends over 13 amino acids. Germline V gives CDR1 SGHRS, CDR2 YFSETQ. CDR3 region: CASRHILNEKLFF. DNA of the CDR3: TGCGCCAGCAGACATATACTGAATGAAAAACTGTTTTTT.

V gene TRBV2 combines with J gene TRBJ2-5, with 8 positions matching TRBD1. With 9 bases clipped from V and 6 bases from J, the junction kept 12 bases outside the gene matches. Germline CDR1 and CDR2: SNHLY and FYNNEI. The length of the CDR3 is 14 residues. The CDR3 coding sequence is TGTGCCAGAGGGATTCCAGACAGGGGACAGACCCAGTACTTC. Its protein is CARGIPDRGQTQYF. Using reference TRBV2 and TRBJ2-5 for the parts outside the CDR3, the full variable domain is EPEVTQTPSHQVTQMGQEVILRCVPISNHLYFYWYRQILGQKVEFLVSFYNNEISEKSEIFDDQFSVERPDGSNFTLKIRSTKLEDSAMYFCARGIPDRGQTQYFGPGTRLLVL.

The V call is TRBV9, the J call TRBJ1-1; D is undetermined. V dropped 0 bases and J dropped 0 bases, with 9 bases sitting between them. This CDR3 comprises 15 residues. The V gene's germline CDR1 is SGDLS and CDR2 YYNGEE. CDR3 DNA: TGTGCCAGCAGCGTAGGGTCGGGGTTGAACACTGAAGCTTTCTTT. Protein sequence: CASSVGSGLNTEAFF. Using reference TRBV9 and TRBJ1-1 for the parts outside the CDR3, the full variable domain is DSGVTQTPKHLITATGQRVTLRCSPRSGDLSVYWYQQSLDQGLQFLIQYYNGEERAKGNILERFSAQQFPDLHSELNLSSLELGDSALYFCASSVGSGLNTEAFFGQGTRLTVV.

This clone was observed a single time. The V gene is TRBV6-5, the J gene TRBJ1-6; 10 nucleotides agree with TRBD1. The V gene end was trimmed by 5 bases and the J gene end by 7 bases; junction bases not matched to a gene: 5. Germline CDR1 MNHEY, CDR2 SVGAGI. This CDR3 is built from 15 residues. CDR3 DNA sequence: TGTGCCAGCAGTAACGGACAGGGGGGGAATTCACCCCTCCACTTT. This sequence encodes CASSNGQGGNSPLHF.

Turning to this clone: No DNA is shown, since the ends of the CDR3 on it are uncertain; the CDR3 is the one TCRdb lists. The chain joins TRBV28 to TRBJ1-5. Germline V gives CDR1 MDHEN, CDR2 SYDVKM. The CDR3 totals 16 residues, both ends included. CDR3 protein: CASSLLSGPSNQPQHF.

The chain couples TRBV18 to TRBJ2-1, with a weak D call TRBD2 (5 bases). Germline lookup yields CDR1 KGHSH and CDR2 LQKENI. This CDR3 is built from 14 residues. V lost 3 bases and J 10 bases, leaving 16 bases between the germline ends. CDR3 nucleotides: TGTGCCAGCTCACCCACGGCCCGACTAAGGGAGCAGTTCTTC. Translated, it gives CASSPTARLREQFF.

CDR3 sequence: CASSQTGGVATEAFF. CDR3 sequence (DNA): TGTGCCAGCAGCCAAACAGGTGGGGTGGCCACTGAAGCTTTCTTT. This chain joins TRBV7-2 and TRBJ1-1; a possible D gene is TRBD1 (5 bases). The CDR3 contains 15 residues. The germline V gene encodes CDR1 SGHTA and CDR2 FQGNSA. V lost 5 bases to trimming and J lost 4 bases, with 17 bases between them.

The chain uses TRBV3-1 (or the pseudogene TRBV3-2) and TRBJ1-4; 11 bases map to TRBD1. The CDR3 has 14 amino acids. The V gene's germline CDR1 is LGHDT and CDR2 YNNKEL (reference sequence). V lost 4 bases, J lost 6 bases, and 1 base stayed unmatched. CDR3 in DNA: TGTGCCAGCAGCCGGACAGGGGGCGATGAAAAACTGTTTTTT. Translation gives CASSRTGGDEKLFF.

The genes are TRBV30 and TRBJ1-5; D is ambiguous. Per germline, CDR1 GTSNPN and CDR2 SVGIG (reference sequence). This CDR3 spans 13 amino acids. V gave up 0 bases and J gave up 7 bases, with 10 bases separating them. DNA for the CDR3: TGTGCCTGGAGTGTACACGGAGGACAGCCCCAGCATTTT. Translating it yields CAWSVHGGQPQHF.

The genes are TRBV5-1 and TRBJ1-1, with 12 bases aligning to TRBD1. The CDR3 consists of 16 residues. The germline gives CDR1 SGHRS, CDR2 YFSETQ. Trimming took 4 bases from V and 3 from J; bases not matched to a gene: 7. CDR3 protein: CASSPGQGATHTEAFF. The CDR3 coding sequence is TGCGCCAGCAGCCCGGGACAGGGGGCGACCCACACTGAAGCTTTCTTT.

This clone was detected once. This rearrangement joins TRBV5-6 to TRBJ2-1; D is unresolved. Trimming stripped 0 bases from V and 4 bases from J, with 5 bases between. Germline V gene data show CDR1 as SGHDT and CDR2 as YYEEEE. This CDR3 is built from 13 residues. The CDR3 DNA follows: TGTGCCAGCAGCTTGGACGCTTACAATGAGCAGTTCTTC. As protein: CASSLDAYNEQFF.

The gene calls are TRBV6-6 and TRBJ1-2; 7 bases match TRBD1. CDR1 and CDR2 (germline): MNHNY, SVGAGI (reference sequence). The V segment lost 2 bases and the J segment 8 bases; nucleotides outside the gene matches: 8. This CDR3 comprises 14 residues. The CDR3 protein is CASSYPTGVGGYTF. The CDR3 DNA follows: TGTGCCAGCAGTTACCCCACAGGGGTGGGAGGCTACACCTTC.

This chain uses TRBV5-4 with TRBJ2-5, with 8 bases lining up with TRBD2. Germline V lookup: CDR1 SGHNT, CDR2 YYREEE (reference sequence). Trimming took 1 base from V and 5 from J; bases not matched to a gene: 13. The CDR3 contains 17 residues. The CDR3 loop is CASSLSSGGSTWETQYF. The CDR3 region has the DNA TGTGCCAGCAGCTTGAGCAGCGGGGGTTCAACCTGGGAGACCCAGTACTTC.

CDR3 region: CASSQRGSYEQYF. Written as DNA, the CDR3 is TGCGCCAGCAGCCAGCGAGGTTCCTACGAGCAGTACTTC. The chain uses TRBV4-1 and TRBJ2-7; unclear D gene. Between the trimmed V and J ends, which lost 3 bases and 1 base, there was a span of 7 bases. This CDR3 comprises 13 residues. Germline V gene sequence: CDR1 MGHRA, CDR2 YSYEKL.

The rearrangement joins TRBV7-6 to TRBJ1-1; no definite D call. Per germline, CDR1 SGHVS and CDR2 FNYEAQ. V was clipped by 1 base and J by 3 bases, with 15 bases between them. The CDR3 spans 16 residues. The CDR3 sequence is CASSLGGPTDYTEAFF. For the CDR3, the DNA is TGTGCCAGCAGCTTAGGAGGGCCCACCGACTACACTGAAGCTTTCTTT.

This clone occurred once. The chain carries TRBV11-2 and TRBJ2-3; D perhaps matches TRBD2 (6 bases). Trimming shortened V by 1 base and J by 2 bases, and 13 bases separated the two germline ends. The germline CDR1 and CDR2 sequences are SGHAT and FQNNGV. The CDR3 runs 16 residues. CDR3 coding DNA: TGTGCCAGCAGCTTAGGGGCGGGGCGCGCCACAGATACGCAGTATTTT. It yields the protein CASSLGAGRATDTQYF.

This clone has a single count. This chain links TRBV2 with TRBJ1-6; D is unresolved. Between the trimmed V and J ends, which lost 6 bases and 7 bases, there was a span of 13 bases. The CDR3 covers 14 residues. Germline lookup yields CDR1 SNHLY and CDR2 FYNNEI. This CDR3 reads CASSPLYLNSPLHF. The CDR3 coding sequence is TGTGCCAGCAGCCCCTTATACTTAAATTCACCCCTCCACTTT.

The J gene is TRBJ2-7, the V gene TRBV7-9, with D perhaps matching TRBD2 (7 bases). Deletions cut 5 bases from V and 1 base from J, with 15 bases between. The CDR3 is made up of 15 amino acids. Germline V gene data show CDR1 as SEHNR and CDR2 as FQNEAQ (reference sequence). In DNA, the CDR3 is TGTGCCAGCAGCCCCCAAAGGGGGGGATCCTACGAGCAGTACTTC. Residues: CASSPQRGGSYEQYF.

The count of this clone is one. The gene calls are TRBV27 and TRBJ2-7; D possibly corresponds to TRBD2 (7 bases). The CDR3 covers 13 residues. The germline CDR1 and CDR2 sequences are MNHEY and SMNVEV (reference sequence). Trimming stripped 9 bases from V and 3 bases from J, with 15 bases between. The CDR3 bases are TGTGCCAGTCTAGGGGGGGAGGACTACGAGCAGTACTTC. Translated, it gives CASLGGEDYEQYF.

The rearrangement joins TRBV5-1 to TRBJ1-4; 7 bases agree with TRBD1. Germline CDR1 is SGHRS and CDR2 is YFSETQ. This CDR3 has 15 residues. Losses at the gene ends were 4 bases for V and 8 bases for J; bases not matched to a gene: 11. The CDR3 nucleotides read TGCGCCAGCAGCCCTGAAGGGGGCCCTCCCGAAAAACTGTTTTTT. This codes for CASSPEGGPPEKLFF.

The chain uses TRBV12-5 and TRBJ1-6; no reliable D call. Trimming took off 2 bases at V and 9 bases at J, with 14 bases between the two ends. Germline V gene lookup returns CDR1 LGHNT and CDR2 FRNRAP. The CDR3 spans 15 residues. The CDR3: CASGLNLEIGSPLHF. The CDR3 region has the DNA TGTGCTAGTGGTTTGAATCTGGAAATAGGTTCACCCCTCCACTTT.

The chain employs TRBV4-1 and TRBJ1-1; TRBD1 might be the D (5 bases). This CDR3 region has 14 residues. Per the germline V gene, CDR1 is MGHRA and CDR2 is YSYEKL. Trimming cost V 4 bases and J 1 base, with 10 bases left between them. The CDR3 region has the DNA TGCGCCAGCAGCCCTCTAGGGGAGAACACTGAAGCTTTCTTT. Amino acids: CASSPLGENTEAFF.

The V gene is TRBV24-1, the J gene TRBJ2-6, with unresolved D. The V and J ends lost 5 bases and 0 bases respectively, with 10 bases between them. Germline values: CDR1 KGHDR, CDR2 SFDVKD. The CDR3 runs 16 residues. The CDR3 loop reads CATSGVDFSGANVLTF. In DNA form, the CDR3 reads TGTGCCACCAGTGGCGTCGACTTCTCTGGGGCCAACGTCCTGACTTTC.

This sequence joins TRBV7-6 and TRBJ2-1, with 8 bases lining up with TRBD2. This CDR3 has 17 residues. The junction had 5 bases not matched to a gene; V was cut back by 1 base and J by 0 bases. CDR1 is SGHVS and CDR2 is FNYEAQ in the germline V gene. CDR3 residues: CASSLETGGSSYNEQFF. The CDR3 DNA is TGTGCCAGCAGCTTAGAGACGGGGGGGAGCTCCTACAATGAGCAGTTCTTC.

The rearrangement uses TRBV5-6 and TRBJ2-1; D remains ambiguous. CDR1 is SGHDT and CDR2 is YYEEEE in the germline V gene. V lost 4 bases to trimming and J lost 4 bases, with 6 bases between them. The CDR3 is 12 amino acids. This CDR3 reads CASSLLYNEQFF. CDR3 in DNA: TGTGCCAGCAGCCTATTGTACAATGAGCAGTTCTTC.